The rows below give T cell receptor beta chains drawn from one sample of a study of a mutant IDH1 vaccine in newly diagnosed glioma. Sequencing used immunoSEQ multiplex PCR; TCRdb keeps in-frame clones, though not all of them. The sample carries roughly 43,000 clones, roughly 83% recorded once. Antigens of these TCRs are unknown. The specimen was PBMCs, collected from a glioma patient whose treatment included an IDH1 peptide vaccine. Receptors originate from a young woman with glioma. Some clones in this sample may be carry-over from other donors' samples. Each CDR3 is given with its conserved first and last residue. A D gene is named only where the DNA matches it firmly. Not every row has a clone size; where given, it reads once, few, many or a size class.

V gene	J gene	clone size	D gene	CDR3 protein	CDR3 DNA
TRBV15	TRBJ1-5	NA	TRBD1	CATSSRDSQSQPQHF	TGTGCCACCAGCTCCCGGGACAGCCAGAGTCAGCCCCAGCATTTT
TRBV27	TRBJ2-7	NA	NA	CASSPSLGPYEQYF	TGTGCCAGCAGTCCTTCACTAGGTCCCTACGAGCAGTACTTC
TRBV4-1	TRBJ1-4	NA	TRBD1	CASSQEVGQGVGEKLFF	TGCGCCAGCAGCCAAGAAGTGGGGCAGGGGGTAGGTGAAAAACTGTTTTTT
TRBV11-3	TRBJ2-2	NA	TRBD2	CASSSNSGRRSGELFF	TGTGCCAGCAGCTCAAACAGCGGGAGACGGAGCGGGGAGCTGTTTTTT
TRBV15	TRBJ1-2	NA	NA	CATSRERGTAYGYTF	TGTGCCACCAGCAGAGAGAGGGGGACGGCTTATGGCTACACCTTC
TRBV5-1	TRBJ1-5	few	NA	CASSLKGGQPQHF	TGCGCCAGCAGCTTAAAGGGGGGACAGCCCCAGCATTTT
TRBV5-1	TRBJ1-2	NA	NA	CATYWLNTF	TGCGCCACCTACTGGCTCAACACCTTC
TRBV19	TRBJ1-5	NA	TRBD1	CAASIWVGQGNQPQHF	TGTGCCGCCAGTATTTGGGTGGGACAGGGCAATCAGCCCCAGCATTTT
TRBV6-5	TRBJ2-7	NA	TRBD2	CASSSGGSYEQYF	TGTGCCAGCAGTTCCGGGGGGTCCTACGAGCAGTACTTC
TRBV7-9	TRBJ1-2	NA	TRBD1	CASSLWTGHYGYTF	TGTGCCAGCAGCCTCTGGACAGGGCACTATGGCTACACCTTC
TRBV7-2	TRBJ2-7	NA	NA	CASSRLSYEQYF	TGTGCCAGCAGCCGATTAAGCTACGAGCAGTACTTC
TRBV20-1	TRBJ2-3	NA	NA	CSASAADTQYF	TGCAGTGCGTCGGCGGCGGATACGCAGTATTTT
TRBV14	TRBJ2-6	NA	NA	CASSGSRDAMSSGANVLTF	TGTGCCAGCAGCGGGTCCCGGGACGCGATGAGCTCTGGGGCCAACGTCCTGACTTTC
TRBV9	TRBJ2-2	NA	NA	CASSVEGTTTGELFF	TGTGCCAGCAGCGTAGAGGGGACAACCACCGGGGAGCTGTTTTTT
TRBV6-1	TRBJ2-7	NA	TRBD1	CASSQGQAIYEQYF	TGTGCCAGCAGTCAGGGACAGGCAATCTACGAGCAGTACTTC
TRBV6-1	TRBJ2-7	NA	NA	CASSGRGTPYEQYF	TGTGCCAGCAGTGGACGGGGAACCCCATACGAGCAGTACTTC
TRBV19	TRBJ1-6	NA	NA	CASSTTGHNSPLHF	TGTGCCAGTAGTACCACAGGACATAATTCACCCCTCCACTTT
TRBV27	TRBJ2-2	NA	TRBD2	CASSLTRLAFTGELFF	TGTGCCAGCAGTTTAACCCGACTAGCGTTCACCGGGGAGCTGTTTTTT
TRBV19	TRBJ2-6	NA	NA	CASSIAPPGANVLTF	TGTGCCAGTAGTATAGCCCCCCCCGGGGCCAACGTCCTGACTTTC
TRBV27	TRBJ1-1	NA	NA	CASSPQGETEAFF	TGTGCCAGCAGTCCACAGGGTGAGACTGAAGCTTTCTTT
TRBV30	TRBJ2-2	few	NA	CAWSVGAGELFF	TGTGCCTGGAGTGTGGGGGCCGGGGAGCTGTTTTTT
TRBV7-8	TRBJ1-2	NA	TRBD1	CASSQPGTGRRVGGYTF	TGTGCCAGCAGCCAACCCGGGACAGGGAGAAGGGTTGGTGGCTACACCTTC
TRBV7-2	TRBJ2-1	NA	NA	CASSLGARFIDEQFF	TGTGCCAGCAGCTTAGGAGCTAGATTTATCGATGAGCAGTTCTTC
TRBV11-2	TRBJ1-1	NA	NA	CASSPTSTGRGGAFF	TGTGCCAGCAGCCCAACCAGTACAGGGAGGGGTGGAGCTTTCTTT
TRBV5-8	TRBJ2-7	NA	TRBD1	CASSTDRGRAYEQYF	TGTGCCAGCAGCACCGACAGGGGTAGGGCCTACGAGCAGTACTTC
TRBV7-8	TRBJ2-7	once	NA	CASSLAANEQYF	TGTGCCAGCAGCTTAGCAGCAAACGAGCAGTACTTC
TRBV7-8	TRBJ1-2	NA	NA	CASSSQGGGYGYTF	TGTGCCAGCAGCTCTCAGGGCGGGGGCTATGGCTACACCTTC
TRBV6-6	TRBJ1-2	once	NA	CASSYSGERNEGYTF	TGTGCCAGCAGTTACTCCGGGGAACGGAATGAAGGCTACACCTTC
TRBV5-1	TRBJ2-7	NA	TRBD2	CASRLRLADEQYF	TGCGCCAGCAGGCTCCGACTAGCTGACGAGCAGTACTTC
TRBV5-8	TRBJ1-6	NA	TRBD1	CASSLNQGASNSPLHF	TGTGCCAGCAGCTTGAACCAGGGGGCTTCTAATTCACCCCTCCACTTT
TRBV11-2	TRBJ1-2	once	NA	CASSLATPRGGYTF	TGTGCCAGCAGCTTAGCGACACCCCGGGGAGGCTACACCTTC
TRBV7-2	TRBJ1-1	NA	TRBD1	CASSFPGQGYREAFF	TGTGCCAGCAGCTTTCCGGGACAGGGTTACCGAGAAGCTTTCTTT
TRBV6-5	TRBJ2-7	NA	NA	CASSYSHEQYF	TGTGCCAGCAGTTACTCTCACGAGCAGTACTTC
TRBV7-9	TRBJ2-7	NA	NA	CASSLVRGLPHEQYF	TGTGCCAGCAGCTTAGTGAGGGGGTTGCCCCACGAGCAGTACTTC
TRBV19	TRBJ1-1	NA	TRBD1	CASTQTGLNTEAFF	TGTGCCAGTACCCAGACAGGGTTGAACACTGAAGCTTTCTTT
TRBV9	TRBJ2-1	NA	NA	CASSGSGTYNEQFF	TGTGCCAGCAGCGGGTCGGGGACGTACAATGAGCAGTTCTTC
TRBV5-1	TRBJ2-3	NA	TRBD1	CASSLRGQGQGTDTQYF	TGCGCCAGCAGCTTGAGGGGACAGGGGCAGGGCACAGATACGCAGTATTTT
TRBV7-9	TRBJ2-3	NA	NA	CASVEVTDTQYF	TGTGCCAGCGTTGAAGTAACAGATACGCAGTATTTT
TRBV7-8	TRBJ2-7	NA	TRBD1	CASSLAGGTGTYEQYF	TGTGCCAGCAGCTTAGCGGGTGGGACAGGGACCTACGAGCAGTACTTC
TRBV23-1	TRBJ1-3	NA	NA	CASSQSGAGPGNTIYF	TGCGCCAGCAGTCAATCGGGGGCAGGACCTGGAAACACCATATATTTT
TRBV4-3	TRBJ1-2	NA	NA	CASSQAGRFNYGYTF	TGCGCCAGCAGCCAAGCAGGCAGGTTCAACTATGGCTACACCTTC
TRBV5-1	TRBJ2-5	NA	NA	CASSPSVWETQYF	TGCGCCAGCAGCCCCTCCGTCTGGGAGACCCAGTACTTC
TRBV6-6	TRBJ2-7	once	TRBD2	CASRGAGATYEQYF	TGTGCCAGCAGGGGAGCGGGGGCCACCTACGAGCAGTACTTC
TRBV30	TRBJ2-5	NA	TRBD2	CAWTRLAGVETQYF	TGTGCCTGGACGCGACTAGCGGGAGTGGAGACCCAGTACTTC
TRBV5-1	TRBJ2-3	NA	NA	CASSLDGARGTDTQYF	TGCGCCAGCAGCTTGGACGGGGCCCGAGGCACAGATACGCAGTATTTT
TRBV6-4	TRBJ2-7	NA	NA	CASSGRYYEQYF	TGTGCCAGCAGTGGCCGATACTACGAGCAGTACTTC
TRBV30	TRBJ1-3	NA	NA	CASTTVSGNTIYF	TGTGCCTCCACGACAGTCTCTGGAAACACCATATATTTT
TRBV4-1	TRBJ2-1	NA	TRBD2	CASSSLAGGLDNEQFF	TGCGCCAGCAGCTCCCTAGCGGGGGGGTTGGACAATGAGCAGTTCTTC
TRBV10-3	TRBJ2-7	NA	TRBD2	CAISESVSSGRGTYEQYF	TGTGCCATCAGTGAGTCTGTGTCTAGCGGGCGGGGAACCTACGAGCAGTACTTC
TRBV9	TRBJ2-3	NA	TRBD2	CASSVPRASGTDTDTQYF	TGTGCCAGCAGCGTACCTCGAGCTAGCGGGACCGACACAGATACGCAGTATTTT
TRBV27	TRBJ1-2	NA	NA	CASSSRATANYGYTF	TGTGCCAGCAGTTCAAGGGCGACAGCTAACTATGGCTACACCTTC
TRBV4-2	TRBJ1-5	NA	NA	CASSQDANQPQHF	TGTGCCAGCAGCCAAGATGCCAATCAGCCCCAGCATTTT
TRBV14	TRBJ2-5	NA	NA	CASSQDRTRETQYF	TGTGCCAGCAGCCAAGATAGGACACGCGAGACCCAGTACTTC
TRBV5-1	TRBJ2-5	NA	TRBD2	CASSWRLAGQETQYF	TGCGCCAGCAGCTGGCGACTAGCGGGGCAAGAGACCCAGTACTTC
TRBV11-3	TRBJ2-7	once	NA	CASSLGGPQAQYF	TGTGCCAGCAGCTTGGGCGGGCCCCAGGCGCAGTACTTC
TRBV18	TRBJ2-1	NA	TRBD2	CASSRGLAGTSSYNEQFF	TGTGCCAGCTCACGGGGACTAGCGGGGACAAGCTCCTACAATGAGCAGTTCTTC
TRBV15	TRBJ1-3	NA	TRBD1	CATSLDRGPGNTIYF	TGTGCCACCAGCTTAGACAGGGGGCCTGGAAACACCATATATTTT
TRBV4-1	TRBJ1-3	NA	NA	CASSQDKGHGNTIYF	TGCGCCAGCAGCCAAGATAAGGGCCATGGAAACACCATATATTTT
TRBV27	TRBJ2-5	NA	NA	CASRVQSYQETQYF	TGTGCCAGCAGAGTACAGAGCTACCAAGAGACCCAGTACTTC
TRBV25-1	TRBJ2-2	NA	TRBD2	CASSGTSGIPLVTGELFF	TGTGCCAGCAGTGGGACTAGCGGGATCCCCCTCGTCACCGGGGAGCTGTTTTTT